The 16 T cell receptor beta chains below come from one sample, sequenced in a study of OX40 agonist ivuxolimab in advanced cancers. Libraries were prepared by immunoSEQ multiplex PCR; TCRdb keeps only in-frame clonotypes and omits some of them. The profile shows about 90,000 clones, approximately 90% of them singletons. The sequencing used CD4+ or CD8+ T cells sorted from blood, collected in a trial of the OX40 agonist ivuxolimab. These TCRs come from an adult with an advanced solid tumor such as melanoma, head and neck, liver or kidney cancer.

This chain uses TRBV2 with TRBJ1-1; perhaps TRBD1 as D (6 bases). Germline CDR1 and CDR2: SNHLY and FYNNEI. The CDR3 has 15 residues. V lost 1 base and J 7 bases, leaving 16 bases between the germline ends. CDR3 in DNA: TGTGCCAGCAGTGAAGGTGGGCAGGGGATGTATGAAGCTTTCTTT. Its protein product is CASSEGGQGMYEAFF.

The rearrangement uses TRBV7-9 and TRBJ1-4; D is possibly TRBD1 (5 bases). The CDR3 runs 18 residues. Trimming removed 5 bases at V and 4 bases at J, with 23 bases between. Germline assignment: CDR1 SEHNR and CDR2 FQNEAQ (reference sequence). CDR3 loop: CASSPRDQAGGYNEKLFF. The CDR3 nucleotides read TGTGCCAGCAGCCCACGGGACCAGGCGGGGGGATATAATGAAAAACTGTTTTTT.

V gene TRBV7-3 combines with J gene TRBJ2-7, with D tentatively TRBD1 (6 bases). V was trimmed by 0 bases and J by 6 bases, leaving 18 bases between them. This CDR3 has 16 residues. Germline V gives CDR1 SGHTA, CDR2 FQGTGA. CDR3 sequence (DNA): TGTGCCAGCAGCTTAACGTTTTGGACAGTGTCACGCGAGCAGTACTTC. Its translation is CASSLTFWTVSREQYF. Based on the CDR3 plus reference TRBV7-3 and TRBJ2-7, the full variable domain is GAGVSQTPSNKVTEKGKYVELRCDPISGHTALYWYRQSLGQGPEFLIYFQGTGAADDSGLPNDRFFAVRPEGSVSTLKIQRTERGDSAVYLCASSLTFWTVSREQYFGPGTRLTVT.

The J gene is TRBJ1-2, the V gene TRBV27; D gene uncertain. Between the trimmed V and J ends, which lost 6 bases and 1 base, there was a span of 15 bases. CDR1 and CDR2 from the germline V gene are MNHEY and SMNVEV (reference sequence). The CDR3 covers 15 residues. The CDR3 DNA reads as TGTGCCAGCAGCACCCGGGGTGGAGGTAACTATGGCTACACCTTC. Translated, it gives CASSTRGGGNYGYTF.

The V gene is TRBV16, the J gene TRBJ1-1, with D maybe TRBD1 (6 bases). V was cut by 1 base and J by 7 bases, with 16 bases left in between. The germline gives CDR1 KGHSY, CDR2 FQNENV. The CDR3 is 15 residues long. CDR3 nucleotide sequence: TGTGCCAGCAGCCAATTAGGGGACAAGGGGGATGAAGCTTTCTTT. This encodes CASSQLGDKGDEAFF. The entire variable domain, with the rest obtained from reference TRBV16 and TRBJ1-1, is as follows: GEEVAQTPKHLVRGEGQKAKLYCAPIKGHSYVFWYQQVLKNEFKFLISFQNENVFDETGMPKERFSAKCLPNSPCSLEIQATKLEDSAVYFCASSQLGDKGDEAFFGQGTRLTVV.

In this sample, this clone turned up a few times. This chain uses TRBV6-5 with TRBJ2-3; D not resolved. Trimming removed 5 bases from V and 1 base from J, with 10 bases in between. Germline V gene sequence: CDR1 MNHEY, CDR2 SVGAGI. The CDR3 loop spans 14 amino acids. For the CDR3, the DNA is TGTGCCAGCAGTCCAATGGACGGCACAGATACGCAGTATTTT. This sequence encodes CASSPMDGTDTQYF.

Here the CDR3 DNA reads TGTGCCAGCAGCTATGATCAAGGCACAGATACGCAGTATTTT. This sequence encodes CASSYDQGTDTQYF. The rearrangement links TRBV7-3 to TRBJ2-3; D unresolved. V gave up 4 bases and J gave up 1 base, with 9 bases separating them. Germline CDR1 SGHTA, CDR2 FQGTGA. The CDR3 is 14 residues long.

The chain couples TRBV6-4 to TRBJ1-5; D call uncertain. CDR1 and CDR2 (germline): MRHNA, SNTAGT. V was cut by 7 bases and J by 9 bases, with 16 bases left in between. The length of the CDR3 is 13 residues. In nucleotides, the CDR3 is TGTGCCAGCAAAGAACCTACCGGGTGGCCCCAGCATTTT. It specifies CASKEPTGWPQHF.

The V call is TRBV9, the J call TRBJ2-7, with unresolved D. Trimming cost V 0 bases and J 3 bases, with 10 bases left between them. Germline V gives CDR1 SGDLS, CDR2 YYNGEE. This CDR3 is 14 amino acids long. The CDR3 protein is CASSVGPVGYEQYF. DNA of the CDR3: TGTGCCAGCAGCGTAGGGCCCGTGGGCTACGAGCAGTACTTC.

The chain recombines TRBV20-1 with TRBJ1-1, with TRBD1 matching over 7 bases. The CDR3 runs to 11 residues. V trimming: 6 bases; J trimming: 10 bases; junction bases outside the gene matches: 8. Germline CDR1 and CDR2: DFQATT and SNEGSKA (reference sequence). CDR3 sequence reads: CSASTGSGAFF. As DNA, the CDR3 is TGCAGTGCCTCGACAGGGAGCGGAGCTTTCTTT.

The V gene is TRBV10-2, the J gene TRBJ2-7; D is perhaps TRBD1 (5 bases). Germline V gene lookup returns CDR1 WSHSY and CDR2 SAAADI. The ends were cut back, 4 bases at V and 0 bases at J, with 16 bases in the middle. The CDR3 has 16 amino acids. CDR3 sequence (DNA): TGCGCCAGCAGTGCCTCAGGGCCGGACCACTCCTACGAGCAGTACTTC. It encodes CASSASGPDHSYEQYF.

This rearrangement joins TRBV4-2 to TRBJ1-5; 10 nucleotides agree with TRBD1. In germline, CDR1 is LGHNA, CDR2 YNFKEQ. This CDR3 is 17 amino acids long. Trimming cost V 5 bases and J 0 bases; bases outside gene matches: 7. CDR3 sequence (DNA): TGTGCCAGCAGCTTTGGGACAGGGGTATATAGCAATCAGCCCCAGCATTTT. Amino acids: CASSFGTGVYSNQPQHF.

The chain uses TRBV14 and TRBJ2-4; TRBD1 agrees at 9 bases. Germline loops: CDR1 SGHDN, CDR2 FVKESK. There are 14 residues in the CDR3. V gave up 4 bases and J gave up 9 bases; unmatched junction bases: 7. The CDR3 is CASSLTGTGIIQYF. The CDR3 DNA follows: TGTGCCAGCAGCCTGACCGGGACAGGGATCATTCAGTACTTC. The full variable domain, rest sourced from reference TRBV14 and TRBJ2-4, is EAGVTQFPSHSVIEKGQTVTLRCDPISGHDNLYWYRRVMGKEIKFLLHFVKESKQDESGMPNNRFLAERTGGTYSTLKVQPAELEDSGVYFCASSLTGTGIIQYFGAGTRLSVL.

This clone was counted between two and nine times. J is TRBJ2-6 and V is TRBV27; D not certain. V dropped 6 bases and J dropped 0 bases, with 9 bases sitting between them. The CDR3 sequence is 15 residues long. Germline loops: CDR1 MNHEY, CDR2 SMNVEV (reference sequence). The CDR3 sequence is CASRAPSSGANVLTF. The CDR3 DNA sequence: TGTGCCAGCAGAGCTCCGTCCTCTGGGGCCAACGTCCTGACTTTC.

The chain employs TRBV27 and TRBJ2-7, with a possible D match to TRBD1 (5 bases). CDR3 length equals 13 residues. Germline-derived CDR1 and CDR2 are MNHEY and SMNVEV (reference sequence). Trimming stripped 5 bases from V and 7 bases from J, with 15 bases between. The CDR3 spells CASSLGRSGEQYF. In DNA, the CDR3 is TGTGCCAGCAGTCTGGGGCGGTCCGGGGAGCAGTACTTC.

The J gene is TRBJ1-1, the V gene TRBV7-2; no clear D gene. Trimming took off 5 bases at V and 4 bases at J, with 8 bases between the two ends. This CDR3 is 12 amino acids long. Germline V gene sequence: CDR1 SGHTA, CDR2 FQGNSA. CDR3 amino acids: CASSLRGTEAFF. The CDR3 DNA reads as TGTGCCAGCAGCCTTCGAGGCACTGAAGCTTTCTTT.